Each of the 23 T cell receptor beta chains below was sequenced from the same sample in a study of CD8 T cells in ankylosing spondylitis. TCRdb itself ran the 5' RACE reads through MiXCR, one entry per CDR3 protein. The sample gives around 130,000 distinct CDR3 sequences, about 6.5% of which show up once; 10% to 15% is in the top ten. Sequenced: blood, either unsorted or a sorted T cell fraction (not recorded which). The receptors were sampled from a male donor with ankylosing spondylitis or in good health (not recorded which).

At least ten counts were recorded for this clonotype. The CDR3 nucleotides read TGCGCCAGCAGGGAACTAGCGGGGCAAGAGACCCAGTACTTC. Translated: CASRELAGQETQYF. The rearrangement uses TRBV5-1 and TRBJ2-5, with 10 bases fitting TRBD2. CDR1 is SGHRS, CDR2 YFSETQ, per germline. The CDR3 runs 14 residues. The ends lost 5 bases at V and 2 bases at J; junction bases unmatched: 3.

This clonotype was found many times. J is TRBJ1-6 and V is TRBV5-6; 8 nucleotides align to TRBD1. The J segment lost 7 bases and the V segment lost 2 bases, leaving 5 bases of the junction unmatched. CDR1 and CDR2 (germline): SGHDT, YYEEEE. The CDR3 extends over 15 amino acids. CDR3 protein: CASSFYRGSNSPLHF. The CDR3 coding sequence is TGTGCCAGCAGCTTTTACAGGGGGTCAAATTCACCCCTCCACTTT.

This clonotype was seen ten or more times. The V gene is TRBV20-1, the J gene TRBJ2-3; the match to TRBD2 covers 8 bases. This CDR3 region has 15 residues. The ends lost 3 bases at V and 3 bases at J; junction bases unmatched: 8. Germline CDR1 reads DFQATT; CDR2 reads SNEGSKA (reference sequence). The CDR3 nucleotides are TGCAGTGCTAGGGGAGCGGGAGTAATTACAGATACGCAGTATTTT. Protein: CSARGAGVITDTQYF.

This clonotype appeared many times. The chain joins TRBV5-6 to TRBJ1-3; no firm D call. The CDR3 contains 15 residues. Germline V CDR1 and CDR2: SGHDT, YYEEEE. V gave up 1 base and J gave up 0 bases, with 8 bases separating them. Here the CDR3 reads CASSLTRASGNTIYF. For the CDR3, the DNA is TGTGCCAGCAGCTTGACTCGGGCCTCTGGAAACACCATATATTTT.

This clonotype was seen repeatedly, ten times or more. The chain joins TRBV7-9 to TRBJ2-7; D ambiguous. Germline CDR1 and CDR2: SEHNR and FQNEAQ (reference sequence). This CDR3 comprises 13 residues. Trimming took 4 bases from V and 1 from J, leaving 8 bases between them. CDR3 protein: CASSYRESYEQYF. The CDR3 DNA follows: TGTGCCAGCAGCTATCGAGAATCCTACGAGCAGTACTTC.

This clonotype was picked up many times. The chain joins TRBV5-5 to TRBJ2-7; 8 nucleotides align to TRBD2. CDR1 is SGHKS, CDR2 YYEKEE, per germline (reference sequence). With 6 bases clipped from V and 4 bases from J, the junction kept 12 bases outside the gene matches. This CDR3 is built from 15 residues. CDR3 nucleotides: TGTGCCAGCATCCCCTTATGGAGCGGGAGTTACGAGCAGTACTTC. It encodes CASIPLWSGSYEQYF.

This clonotype was detected many times. The chain has TRBV5-1 and TRBJ2-1, with TRBD2 matching over 10 bases. Germline V lookup: CDR1 SGHRS, CDR2 YFSETQ. V lost 4 bases to trimming and J lost 0 bases; unmatched junction nucleotides: 7. The CDR3 contains 17 residues. The CDR3 nucleotides read TGCGCCAGCAGCCCCCAGGCTAGCGGGAGCTCCTACAATGAGCAGTTCTTC. Its translation: CASSPQASGSSYNEQFF. Full variable domain (outside the CDR3, taken from reference TRBV5-1 and TRBJ2-1): KAGVTQTPRYLIKTRGQQVTLSCSPISGHRSVSWYQQTPGQGLQFLFEYFSETQRNKGNFPGRFSGRQFSNSRSEMNVSTLELGDSALYLCASSPQASGSSYNEQFFGPGTRLTVL.

In its sample, this clonotype was seen many times. The rearrangement uses TRBV29-1 and TRBJ2-5; D possibly uses TRBD1 or TRBD2 (5 bases each). This CDR3 region has 11 residues. The V end lost 6 bases, the J end lost 13 bases, and 18 bases lay between the germline ends. Per the germline V gene, CDR1 is SQVTM and CDR2 is ANQGSEA. As DNA, the CDR3 is TGCAGCGTCACCGGGACGCAAAGAGTGTACTTC. Translated: CSVTGTQRVYF. Variable domain in full (rest from reference TRBV29-1 and TRBJ2-5): SAVISQKPSRDICQRGTSLTIQCQVDSQVTMMFWYRQQPGQSLTLIATANQGSEATYESGFVIDKFPISRPNLTFSTLTVSNMSPEDSSIYLCSVTGTQRVYFGPGTRLLVL.

This clonotype was found many times. The rearrangement joins TRBV20-1 to TRBJ2-3; D remains unclear. Trimming left V 2 bases short and J 4 bases short, with 13 bases between. The CDR3 has 14 residues. Germline V lookup: CDR1 DFQATT, CDR2 SNEGSKA (reference sequence). The DNA for the CDR3 is TGCAGTGCTAGACTACGCAGTGGGGCAGATACGCAGTATTTT. Amino acid sequence: CSARLRSGADTQYF.

This clonotype was counted at least ten times. The CDR3: CASSPSDGGELFF. The CDR3, as DNA: TGCGCCAGCAGCCCCTCCGATGGCGGGGAGCTGTTTTTT. J is TRBJ2-2 and V is TRBV5-1, with D unresolved. V gave up 4 bases and J gave up 7 bases, with 11 bases separating them. The germline V gene has CDR1 SGHRS and CDR2 YFSETQ. CDR3 length equals 13 residues.

This clonotype was counted a few times. V and J are TRBV11-2 and TRBJ2-7; D remains unclear. Germline V lookup: CDR1 SGHAT, CDR2 FQNNGV. This CDR3 spans 15 amino acids. V was pared by 3 bases and J by 8 bases, with 20 bases between. The CDR3 is CASSLMDLTAIKQYF. The CDR3 DNA is TGTGCCAGCAGCTTGATGGACCTAACAGCTATCAAGCAGTACTTC.

This clonotype was observed many times. The gene calls are TRBV4-1 and TRBJ2-7; D remains unclear. Germline V gives CDR1 MGHRA, CDR2 YSYEKL. This CDR3 is 14 amino acids long. The V and J ends lost 2 bases and 5 bases respectively, with 13 bases between them. The CDR3 loop reads CASSQRAGRNEQYF. The CDR3 bases are TGCGCCAGCAGCCAACGGGCCGGAAGAAACGAGCAGTACTTC.

This clonotype showed up many times. The chain combines TRBV5-1 with TRBJ1-2; D uncertain. The CDR3 sequence is 13 residues long. Per germline, CDR1 SGHRS and CDR2 YFSETQ. The V end was cut by 4 bases, the J end by 4 bases, with 11 bases between. CDR3 sequence reads: CASSPGPSYGYTF. For the CDR3, the DNA is TGCGCCAGCAGCCCCGGGCCCTCCTATGGCTACACCTTC. The whole variable domain, filled in from reference TRBV5-1 and TRBJ1-2, reads KAGVTQTPRYLIKTRGQQVTLSCSPISGHRSVSWYQQTPGQGLQFLFEYFSETQRNKGNFPGRFSGRQFSNSRSEMNVSTLELGDSALYLCASSPGPSYGYTFGSGTRLTVV.

The sample holds a few counts of this clonotype. The chain uses TRBV5-1 and TRBJ1-1, with 11 bases lining up with TRBD1. The germline V gene encodes CDR1 SGHRS and CDR2 YFSETQ. The CDR3 is 14 residues long. Losses at the gene ends were 4 bases for V and 6 bases for J; bases not matched to a gene: 5. CDR3 nucleotides: TGCGCCAGCAGCCCTCGGACAGGGGGCCCTGAAGCTTTCTTT. Residues: CASSPRTGGPEAFF.

This clonotype appeared many times. The chain combines TRBV10-3 with TRBJ2-7; TRBD1 matches at 11 bases. Trimming at V came to 7 bases and at J to 2 bases, leaving 1 base not matched to a gene. The CDR3 spans 13 residues. CDR1 and CDR2 (germline): ENHRY, SYGVKD. Here the CDR3 reads CAIMGQGAYEQYF. CDR3 coding DNA: TGTGCCATCATGGGACAGGGGGCCTACGAGCAGTACTTC.

This clonotype was seen more than once but under ten times. The V call is TRBV19, the J call TRBJ2-3; D unclear. Between the trimmed V and J ends, which lost 0 bases and 4 bases, there was a span of 20 bases. Germline V gene data show CDR1 as LNHDA and CDR2 as SQIVND (reference sequence). CDR3 size: 18 residues. CDR3 DNA sequence: TGTGCCAGTAGTATAGAAGCCCCGCGGCGTAGGATTGCAGATACGCAGTATTTT. It encodes CASSIEAPRRRIADTQYF. The full variable domain, in which reference TRBV19 and TRBJ2-3 provide the parts outside the CDR3, is DGGITQSPKYLFRKEGQNVTLSCEQNLNHDAMYWYRQDPGQGLRLIYYSQIVNDFQKGDIAEGYSVSREKKESFPLTVTSAQKNPTAFYLCASSIEAPRRRIADTQYFGPGTRLTVL.

This clonotype was counted ten times or more. This rearrangement joins TRBV5-1 to TRBJ1-1; D is uncertain. The germline V gene encodes CDR1 SGHRS and CDR2 YFSETQ. This CDR3 has 18 residues. The V end lost 0 bases, the J end lost 1 base, and 19 bases lay between the germline ends. The CDR3 region has the DNA TGCGCCAGCAGCTTGGTCCCCAGGCGCAAAAGGGAGAACACTGAAGCTTTCTTT. It specifies CASSLVPRRKRENTEAFF.

Of note for this clonotype: Given a much more abundant clone one base away, this may be a read error. The rearrangement joins TRBV5-1 to TRBJ2-3; 8 bases fit TRBD1. With V trimmed by 4 bases and J by 2 bases, 9 bases remained unmatched. The V gene's germline CDR1 is SGHRS and CDR2 YFSETQ. This CDR3 is built from 16 residues. This CDR3 is CASSVTGQALTDTQYF. Written as DNA, the CDR3 is TGCGCCAGCAGCGTGACGGGACAGGCCCTCACAGATACGCAGTATTTT.

This clonotype was detected ten times or more. The gene calls are TRBV28 and TRBJ2-7, with 9 bases identical to TRBD1. V shed 5 bases, J shed 3 bases, and the junction held 11 bases outside the gene matches. The CDR3 length is 16 residues. The germline gives CDR1 MDHEN, CDR2 SYDVKM. The CDR3 region is CASSPPPGQGFYEQYF. The CDR3 region has the DNA TGTGCCAGCAGTCCCCCTCCGGGACAGGGTTTCTACGAGCAGTACTTC.

The rearrangement uses TRBV9 and TRBJ2-7; TRBD2 matches 8 bases. The CDR3 has 14 residues. Trimming took 0 bases from V and 4 from J; bases not matched to a gene: 3. In germline, CDR1 is SGDLS, CDR2 YYNGEE. This chain's CDR3 is CASSVGLAGYEQYF. The DNA for the CDR3 is TGTGCCAGCAGCGTAGGTTTAGCGGGATACGAGCAGTACTTC.

This clonotype has ten or more counts. The V and J genes are TRBV5-1 and TRBJ2-2, with 8 nucleotides matching TRBD1. The CDR3 spans 16 residues. Germline V gives CDR1 SGHRS, CDR2 YFSETQ. Trimming removed 5 bases from V and 4 bases from J; junction bases left unmatched: 10. CDR3 sequence reads: CASSLTTDRATGELFF. In DNA, the CDR3 is TGCGCCAGCAGTTTGACGACGGACAGGGCCACCGGGGAGCTGTTTTTT.

This clonotype showed up just a few times. The V gene is TRBV20-1, the J gene TRBJ1-4; 9 nucleotides match TRBD1. The CDR3 runs to 16 residues. Germline CDR1 DFQATT, CDR2 SNEGSKA (reference sequence). V lost 0 bases to trimming and J lost 7 bases; unmatched junction nucleotides: 9. CDR3 nucleotide sequence: TGCAGTGCTAGAGACCCCTGGACAGGGGATCGTGAAAAACTGTTTTTT. This encodes CSARDPWTGDREKLFF.

In this sample, this clonotype turned up many times. The chain has TRBV29-1 and TRBJ2-7; D might be TRBD1 (7 bases). The CDR3 totals 13 residues. Trimming took off 6 bases at V and 0 bases at J, with 12 bases between the two ends. CDR1 SQVTM and CDR2 ANQGSEA come from the germline V gene. CDR3 nucleotides: TGCAGCGTCAGGGGGGTGTACTCCTACGAGCAGTACTTC. This sequence encodes CSVRGVYSYEQYF.